This T cell receptor (beta chain) was documented in a study of cytomegalovirus exposure and HLA in healthy donors. The wider study: A data release that came early held some 84 million unique TCRs from HLA-typed donors.

Germline CDR1 SQVTM, CDR2 ANQGSEA. The V end was cut by 0 bases, the J end by 1 base, with 8 bases between. The CDR3 consists of 14 residues. This clone has a single count. Researchers ran the PCR with 60 Vbeta and 13 Jbeta primers. Generated by immunoSEQ multiplex PCR, the TCRdb table keeps only in-frame clones and is missing some. The table shows 95,000 to 100,000 clones, with less than 80% occurring only once. Sequenced input: PBMCs. This chain joins TRBV29-1 and TRBJ2-3; unclear D gene. This TCR was recovered from a man in his forties or fifties in good health and CMV-seronegative. The CDR3 sequence is CSVEDWARTDTQYF. CDR3 bases: TGCAGCGTTGAAGATTGGGCTCGCACAGATACGCAGTATTTT.